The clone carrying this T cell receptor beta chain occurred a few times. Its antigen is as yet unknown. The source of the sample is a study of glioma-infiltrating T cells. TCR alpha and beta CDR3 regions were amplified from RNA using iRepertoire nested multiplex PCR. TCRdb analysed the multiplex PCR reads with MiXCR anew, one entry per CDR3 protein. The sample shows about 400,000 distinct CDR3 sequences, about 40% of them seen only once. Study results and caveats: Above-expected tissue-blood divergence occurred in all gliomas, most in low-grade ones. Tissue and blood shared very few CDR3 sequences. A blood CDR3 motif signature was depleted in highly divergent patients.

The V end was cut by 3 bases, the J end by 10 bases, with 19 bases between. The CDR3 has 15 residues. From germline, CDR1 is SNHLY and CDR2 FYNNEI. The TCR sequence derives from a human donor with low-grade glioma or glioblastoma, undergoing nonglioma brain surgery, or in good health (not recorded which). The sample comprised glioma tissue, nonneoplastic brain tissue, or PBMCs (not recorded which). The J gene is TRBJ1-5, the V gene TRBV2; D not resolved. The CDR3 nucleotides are TGTGCCAGCAGTGATTTAGGGAGGCAGAGGAGCCCCCAGCATTTT. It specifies CASSDLGRQRSPQHF.